This T cell receptor beta chain was captured by sequencing in a study of blood T cell repertoires in COVID-19. Study-wide background: Acute and convalescent COVID-19 specimens originated in the United States, Italy and Spain.

With respect to this clone: One junction end does not reproduce the germline sequence, and a read error may be involved.

Measured with immunoSEQ multiplex PCR; TCRdb has only the in-frame clones, and not every one. The sample includes over 80,000 clones, around four fifths of them seen just once. The CDR3 spans 17 residues. Germline V gives CDR1 SQVTM, CDR2 ANQGSEA. The receptor comes from a woman aged 60-75 years with acute or convalescent COVID-19. Sequencing input: peripheral blood. This chain uses TRBV29-1 with TRBJ2-3; 9 bases map to TRBD1. The CDR3 DNA reads TGCAGCTTTGAGGGGGCACAGGGGGCGCGCGGCACAGATACGCAGTATTTT. The encoded protein is CSFEGAQGARGTDTQYF.